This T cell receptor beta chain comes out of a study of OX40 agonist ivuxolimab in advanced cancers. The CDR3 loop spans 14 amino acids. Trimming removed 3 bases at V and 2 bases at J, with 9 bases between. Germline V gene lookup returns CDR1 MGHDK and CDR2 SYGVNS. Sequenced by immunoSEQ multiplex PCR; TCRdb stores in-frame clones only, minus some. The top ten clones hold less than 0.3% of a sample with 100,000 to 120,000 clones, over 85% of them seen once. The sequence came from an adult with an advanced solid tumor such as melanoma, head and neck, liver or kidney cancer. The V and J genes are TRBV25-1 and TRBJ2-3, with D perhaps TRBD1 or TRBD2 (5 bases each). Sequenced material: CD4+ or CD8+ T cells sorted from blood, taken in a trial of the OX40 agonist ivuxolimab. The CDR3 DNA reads TGTGCCAGCAGTGAGGGGGACCCCACAGATACGCAGTATTTT. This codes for CASSEGDPTDTQYF.